Listed here is a single T cell receptor beta chain. What it binds is not known. Germline CDR1 MNHEY, CDR2 SMNVEV (reference sequence). The CDR3 has 13 residues. With 3 bases removed from V and 7 bases from J, the gap between germline ends came to 10 bases. Produced via immunoSEQ multiplex PCR; TCRdb's table is partial and in-frame only. The sample yields 100,000 to 150,000 clones, more than 75% seen once. This sample is part of a study of PD-L1 blockade in urothelial cancer. Overall study context: Atezolizumab 1,200 mg was given intravenously every 3 weeks, starting 2014.

Notes on the study in general: Tumor-associated clones in blood expanded more at 3 weeks in durable-benefit patients.

The sample's time point: peripheral blood 6 weeks after treatment start. Sequenced here: PBMCs, sampled around atezolizumab (anti-PD-L1) treatment. The chain combines TRBV27 with TRBJ1-5; D remains unclear. The sequence derives from a man aged 45 to 65 with urothelial cancer. The CDR3 DNA follows: TGTGCCAGCAGTTTCGCCGAGAACCAGCCCCAGCATTTT. Protein: CASSFAENQPQHF.